This T cell receptor beta chain was sequenced for a study of cytomegalovirus exposure and HLA in healthy donors. The V gene lost 3 bases and the J gene lost 8 bases, with 10 bases spanning the gap. Germline assignment: CDR1 SQVTM and CDR2 ANQGSEA. The CDR3 contains 11 residues. PCR employed 60 Vbeta and 13 Jbeta primers. This table comes from immunoSEQ multiplex PCR, and its TCRdb copy is limited to in-frame clones, with some not included. The repertoire holds under 85,000 clones, with under 85% as singletons. The sample comprised PBMCs. The TCR was taken from a woman in her forties in good health and CMV-seropositive. J is TRBJ1-2 and V is TRBV29-1; D unresolved. The CDR3 DNA is TGCAGCGTTGAGAGGGATATGGGCTACACCTTC. Protein product: CSVERDMGYTF.